One sample yielded the 9 T cell receptor beta chains listed below, sequenced in a study of CD8+ T cells in alopecia areata. Extracted RNA was reverse transcribed, and the resulting cDNA served as sequencing template. Measured with immunoSEQ multiplex PCR; TCRdb has only the in-frame clones, and not every one. This table holds 90,000 to 150,000 clones, more than 30% found once. Source material: CD4+ T cells sorted from blood. All receptors come from a human donor with alopecia areata.

V is TRBV7-9 and J is TRBJ1-5; D possibly corresponds to TRBD1 (6 bases). The CDR3 contains 11 residues. CDR1 and CDR2 (germline): SEHNR, FQNEAQ (reference sequence). V shed 6 bases and J shed 11 bases, with 11 bases lying between them. CDR3 sequence (DNA): TGTGCCAGCAGTTCAGGGGTATCCCAGCATTTT. Translating it yields CASSSGVSQHF.

This clone was counted a few times. The chain uses TRBV28 and TRBJ1-6; TRBD1 is a possible D gene (6 bases). Germline V gives CDR1 MDHEN, CDR2 SYDVKM. The V gene lost 9 bases and the J gene lost 7 bases, with 10 bases spanning the gap. CDR3 length equals 12 residues. CDR3 nucleotides: TGTGCCAGTACAACAGGGAATTCACCCCTCCACTTT. Encoded protein: CASTTGNSPLHF. Supplemented by reference TRBV28 and TRBJ1-6, the full variable domain reads DVKVTQSSRYLVKRTGEKVFLECVQDMDHENMFWYRQDPGLGLRLIYFSYDVKMKEKGDIPEGYSVSREKKERFSLILESASTNQTSMYLCASTTGNSPLHFGNGTRLTVT.

Only a few counts were recorded for this clone. The chain is built from TRBV18 and TRBJ1-5, with D maybe TRBD1 (6 bases). Germline V gene data show CDR1 as KGHSH and CDR2 as LQKENI. V was pared by 6 bases and J by 2 bases, with 14 bases between. This CDR3 spans 15 amino acids. CDR3 residues: CASSIVSGGNQPQHF. In DNA form, the CDR3 reads TGTGCCAGCTCGATAGTATCAGGGGGCAATCAGCCCCAGCATTTT.

The V and J genes are TRBV18 and TRBJ2-7, with D tentatively TRBD1 (6 bases). Per the germline V gene, CDR1 is KGHSH and CDR2 is LQKENI. The CDR3 has 13 amino acids. The V end lost 5 bases, the J end lost 1 base, and 9 bases lay between the germline ends. CDR3 region: CASSEGQSYEQYF. As DNA, the CDR3 is TGTGCCAGCTCAGAAGGACAGTCCTACGAGCAGTACTTC.

The chain has TRBV29-1 and TRBJ1-1; D uncertain. Trimming took off 5 bases at V and 10 bases at J, with 14 bases between the two ends. This CDR3 has 11 residues. The germline V gene has CDR1 SQVTM and CDR2 ANQGSEA. CDR3: CSVTKGGVAFF. In nucleotides, the CDR3 is TGCAGCGTTACTAAGGGAGGTGTAGCTTTCTTT. Together with reference TRBV29-1 and TRBJ1-1, the CDR3 gives the full variable domain: SAVISQKPSRDICQRGTSLTIQCQVDSQVTMMFWYRQQPGQSLTLIATANQGSEATYESGFVIDKFPISRPNLTFSTLTVSNMSPEDSSIYLCSVTKGGVAFFGQGTRLTVV.

J is TRBJ2-7 and V is TRBV19; possible D gene TRBD2, 5 bases. Trimming shortened V by 8 bases and J by 2 bases, and 10 bases separated the two germline ends. This CDR3 region has 12 residues. Germline loops: CDR1 LNHDA, CDR2 SQIVND (reference sequence). CDR3 nucleotides: TGTGCCAGTTCGACTAACACCTACGAGCAGTACTTC. Its protein product is CASSTNTYEQYF.

The rearrangement uses TRBV30 and TRBJ1-2; a weak D match, TRBD1 (6 bases). Trimming cost V 3 bases and J 5 bases, with 10 bases left between them. The CDR3 covers 12 residues. From germline, CDR1 is GTSNPN and CDR2 SVGIG (reference sequence). The DNA for the CDR3 is TGTGCCTGGAGCCTGACAGGTTATGGCTACACCTTC. It translates to CAWSLTGYGYTF. Supplemented by reference TRBV30 and TRBJ1-2, the full variable domain reads SQTIHQWPATLVQPVGSPLSLECTVEGTSNPNLYWYRQAAGRGLQLLFYSVGIGQISSEVPQNLSASRPQDRQFILSSKKLLLSDSGFYLCAWSLTGYGYTFGSGTRLTVV.

J is TRBJ2-5 and V is TRBV30, with TRBD2 matching over 9 bases. The CDR3 runs to 13 residues. Germline loops: CDR1 GTSNPN, CDR2 SVGIG (reference sequence). For the CDR3, the DNA is TGTGCTAAACGTCTAGCGGGACAAGAGACCCAGTACTTC. Encoded protein: CAKRLAGQETQYF.

This sequence joins TRBV2 and TRBJ1-1; D is unresolved. V was shortened by 2 bases and J by 1 base, with 14 bases between the two germline ends. Germline V CDR1 and CDR2: SNHLY, FYNNEI. The CDR3 is 16 amino acids. The CDR3 protein is CASSERWAATNTEAFF. The CDR3 region has the DNA TGTGCCAGCAGTGAACGGTGGGCAGCGACGAACACTGAAGCTTTCTTT.